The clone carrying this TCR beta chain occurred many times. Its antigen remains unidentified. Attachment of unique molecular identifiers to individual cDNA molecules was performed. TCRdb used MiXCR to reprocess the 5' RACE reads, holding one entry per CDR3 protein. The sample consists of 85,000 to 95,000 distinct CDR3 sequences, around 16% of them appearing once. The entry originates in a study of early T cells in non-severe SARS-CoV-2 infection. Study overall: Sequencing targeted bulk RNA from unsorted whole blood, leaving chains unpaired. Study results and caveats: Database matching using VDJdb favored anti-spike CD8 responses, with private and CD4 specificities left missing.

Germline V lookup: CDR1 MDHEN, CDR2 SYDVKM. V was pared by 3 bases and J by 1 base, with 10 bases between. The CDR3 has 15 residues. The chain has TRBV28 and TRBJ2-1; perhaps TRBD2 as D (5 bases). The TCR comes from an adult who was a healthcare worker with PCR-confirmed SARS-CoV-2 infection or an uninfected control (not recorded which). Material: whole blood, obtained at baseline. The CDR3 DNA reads TGTGCCAGCAGTTTTCCTGAGCGGTCCTACAATGAGCAGTTCTTC. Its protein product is CASSFPERSYNEQFF.